The clone carrying this T cell receptor (beta chain) was seen a handful of times. Trimming took 2 bases from V and 9 from J, leaving 6 bases between them. CDR1 SGHNT and CDR2 YYREEE come from the germline V gene (reference sequence). The CDR3 is 11 residues long. This sample was taken from a study of human T cells and chemical hapten exposure. Study details: DPC at 0.01% went onto the upper back in patch tests, read at 6 days. Among samples, TCR yields varied mainly because of small differences in pooled library volume.

Time point indicated: patch test 3, about 24 weeks after DPC sensitization. Sample treatment: therapeutic diphenylcyclopropenone sensitization with weekly scalp DPC. Individual cDNA molecules had unique molecular identifiers attached to them by the library. As handled by the study authors: 100,000 or so TCRs per sample was the median, with a range of roughly 23,224 to 690,600. One entry per CDR3 protein, called by TCRdb with MiXCR from the RACE reads. The V and J calls follow TCRdb's processing rather than the paper's. The data show about 160,000 distinct CDR3 sequences, about 27% seen once. The origin of this receptor is a woman between 18 and 30 years old with alopecia areata. Some clones in this sample may be carry-over from other donors' samples. The chain combines TRBV5-4 with TRBJ2-1; D not resolved. The source was whole blood, collected in connection with sensitization to the hapten diphenylcyclopropenone (DPC). This chain's CDR3 is CASSFSTEQFF. In nucleotides, the CDR3 is TGTGCCAGCAGCTTTAGCACTGAGCAGTTCTTC.